The 10 T cell receptor beta chains presented below share a single source sample, sequenced in a study of blood T cells in healthy people across ages. Alongside a J-beta primer mix, a sample-barcoded 5' primer served in a second PCR lasting roughly 7 to 11 cycles. TCRdb itself ran the 5' RACE reads through MiXCR, one entry per CDR3 protein. The sample shows approximately 760,000 distinct CDR3 sequences, roughly 25% of them seen only once. These data also featured in a second study, about T cells of mothers and their children.

Sequencing input: blood. Source of these receptors: a boy younger than 18 in good health.

In nucleotides, the CDR3 is TGTGCCAGCAGCTACGACACAGCGGAAGGGTTCACAGATACGCAGTATTTT. Amino acids: CASSYDTAEGFTDTQYF. The rearrangement uses TRBV12-3 or TRBV12-4 and TRBJ2-3; D is perhaps TRBD2 (5 bases). V was clipped by 6 bases and J by 2 bases, with 21 bases between them. This CDR3 is 17 amino acids long.

This clonotype was observed a handful of times. The V gene is TRBV4-1, the J gene TRBJ1-5; D is unclear. Germline V gene sequence: CDR1 MGHRA, CDR2 YSYEKL. V was cut by 1 base and J by 0 bases, with 7 bases left in between. CDR3 length: 15 amino acids. CDR3 nucleotides: TGCGCCAGCAGCCAAGTGCACGGTAGCAATCAGCCCCAGCATTTT. This encodes CASSQVHGSNQPQHF.

The chain employs TRBV4-1 and TRBJ1-2; D is perhaps TRBD1 (5 bases). V gave up 4 bases and J gave up 4 bases, with 19 bases separating them. CDR1 is MGHRA, CDR2 YSYEKL, per germline. This CDR3 is 16 amino acids long. As DNA, the CDR3 is TGCGCCAGCAGCCCAGTTATGGGGGGGGAGGCCTATGGCTACACCTTC. Protein product: CASSPVMGGEAYGYTF.

The chain carries TRBV4-2 and TRBJ2-2, with 12 bases matching TRBD2. Losses at the gene ends were 0 bases for V and 4 bases for J; bases not matched to a gene: 0. Germline CDR1 reads LGHNA; CDR2 reads YNFKEQ. The CDR3 is made up of 16 amino acids. This CDR3 is CASSQEGLAGTGELFF. DNA for the CDR3: TGTGCCAGCAGCCAAGAGGGACTAGCGGGCACCGGGGAGCTGTTTTTT.

This clonotype was counted only a few times. One end of the junction is discordant with germline, which a read error may explain. J is TRBJ2-3 and V is TRBV24-1; the match to TRBD1 covers 7 bases. This CDR3 contains 14 residues. Germline assignment: CDR1 KGHDR and CDR2 SFDVKD. CDR3 in DNA: TGTGCCACCAGTGACGTCGACAGGGTACATACGCAGTACTTT. Residues: CATSDVDRVHTQYF.

In its sample, this clonotype was seen many times. The gene calls are TRBV5-1 and TRBJ2-5, with D perhaps TRBD1 or TRBD2 (6 bases each). The V gene's germline CDR1 is SGHRS and CDR2 YFSETQ. V was pared by 0 bases and J by 5 bases, with 11 bases between. The CDR3 totals 14 residues. The CDR3 DNA is TGCGCCAGCAGCTTGGCCACCGGGGGCGAGACCCAGTACTTC. Translation: CASSLATGGETQYF.

This chain joins TRBV4-1 and TRBJ2-7; a weak D match, TRBD1 (6 bases). Germline V gene sequence: CDR1 MGHRA, CDR2 YSYEKL. There are 15 residues in the CDR3. The germline V and J ends were trimmed by 1 base and 3 bases, with 13 bases remaining between them. For the CDR3, the DNA is TGCGCCAGCAGCCAAGGGTCGGGACACCTCTACGAGCAGTACTTC. As protein: CASSQGSGHLYEQYF.

The gene calls are TRBV7-9 and TRBJ2-3; 8 positions agree with TRBD2. The CDR3 totals 17 residues. Germline-derived CDR1 and CDR2 are SEHNR and FQNEAQ (reference sequence). J was trimmed by 6 bases and V by 5 bases; bases with no gene match: 16. This chain's CDR3 is CASSPRGSGDEGDTQYF. CDR3 in DNA: TGTGCCAGCAGCCCCAGGGGTAGCGGGGACGAAGGTGATACGCAGTATTTT.

This clonotype appeared a few times. One end of the junction fails to match germline, which may point to a read error. This chain links TRBV29-1 with TRBJ2-2; no clear D gene. CDR3 length equals 12 residues. CDR1 is SQVTM and CDR2 is ANQGSEA in the germline V gene. CDR3 amino acids: CGVGQSTGELFF. The DNA of the CDR3 is TGCGGCGTTGGGCAGAGCACCGGGGAGCTGTTTTTT.

This clonotype was observed a few times. V is TRBV4-1 and J is TRBJ1-1; D not certain. The CDR3 loop spans 13 amino acids. CDR1 is MGHRA and CDR2 is YSYEKL in the germline V gene. Trimming removed 4 bases at V and 2 bases at J, with 8 bases between. CDR3 sequence (DNA): TGCGCCAGCAGCCGCGTAATTAACACTGAAGCTTTCTTT. This gives the protein CASSRVINTEAFF.